What follows is one T cell receptor beta chain and its context. The antigen is unknown. Each of the patients experienced relapse following autologous stem cell transplantation, and their brentuximab vedotin exposure differed. Each best response was a complete response, a partial response or progressive disease. The sample is drawn from a study of PD-1 blockade in classical Hodgkin lymphoma. The assay was immunoSEQ multiplex PCR, and TCRdb's table has in-frame clones only and misses some. The data show 60,000 to 75,000 clones, with more than 75% seen just once and 9% to 10% held by the top ten. V gave up 10 bases and J gave up 11 bases, with 12 bases separating them. Germline V CDR1 and CDR2: ENHRY, SYGVKD. CDR3 length: 10 amino acids. Study findings and constraints: CD4+ TCR diversity climbed significantly by C4D1, unlike CD8+ TCR diversity.

The chain has TRBV10-3 and TRBJ2-1, with D maybe TRBD1 (7 bases). This specimen consisted of peripheral blood mononuclear cells (PBMCs), obtained at baseline. The sequence was obtained from a human donor with classical Hodgkin lymphoma. CDR3 loop: CATRDSQQFF. The CDR3 nucleotides read TGTGCCACGCGGGACAGCCAGCAGTTCTTC.